Included here is one T cell receptor beta chain sequence, with context. Only a few counts were recorded for this clone. Its cognate antigen has yet to be identified. Base quality data are lacking; no much larger clone is found one base away. Chronic pancreatitis pancreas tissue was obtained from patients undergoing total pancreatectomy with islet autotransplantation (TPIAT). None of the chronic pancreatitis patients included in the study had a known history of diabetes. Genomic DNA was extracted directly from bulk pancreas tissue, without T cell sorting, for TCRbeta sequencing. At two US centers, pancreas tissues from patients and organ donors were collected on a consecutive basis. This entry is derived from a study of immune characteristics of hereditary and idiopathic chronic pancreatitis. Broadly, across the study: The study profiled local pancreatic immune cells and TCRbeta repertoires in hereditary and idiopathic chronic pancreatitis compared with control organ donor pancreases. TCRbeta sequencing included about five control pancreases, about seven pancreases with hereditary chronic pancreatitis and about six pancreases with idiopathic chronic pancreatitis. The gDNA-based approach was selected because the approach required minimal in vitro experimental manipulation of T cells infiltrating the pancreas. Here is what the overall study found, with its caveats: Compared with controls, both chronic pancreatitis groups had significantly higher TCRbeta repertoire diversity and lower clonality. Because patient tissue could be obtained only at the time of TPIAT, immune findings may have been influenced by differences in disease duration. Among 10 to 15 chronic pancreatitis patients, higher numbers of productive TCR rearrangements went along with higher disease severity scores, showing a positive correlation. Chronic pancreatitis caused by alcohol use was not included in the study. Vbeta-Jbeta gene family usage, including TRBV10, TRBV19, TRBV23 and TRBV5, differed between hereditary and idiopathic chronic pancreatitis.

Receptor libraries were prepared by the immunoSEQ multiplex PCR assay. The TCRbeta CDR3 region and adjacent sequences were amplified and sequenced from pancreatic genomic DNA. Concerning the study's data processing: Repertoire diversity was assessed as a mean normalized Shannon-Wiener index, and productive clonality and productive rearrangement counts were also measured. Control and chronic pancreatitis repertoire metrics were compared by means of the nonparametric Mann-Whitney U test. CDR3beta sequences with identical amino acid composition and length across subjects were defined as shared clonotypes. In TCRdb, the immuneACCESS table is reduced to in-frame sequences with V and J assigned. These tables do not hold every clone; where another copy was compared, an unresolved V gene accounts for under half, and the others remain unexplained. V, J and clone size are those of that table, while D and trimming were read from the DNA. Within this sample are about 6,000 clones, with approximately 70% of them counted one time only. The ten largest clones add up to around 6.6% of the sample.

CDR1 SGHRS and CDR2 YFSETQ are derived from the germline V gene. Including cysteine and phenylalanine, the CDR3 has 13 amino acids. Only the CDR3 part of the read is kept: 39 bases, read in frame from the first base. Trimming accounts for 4 bases at V and 6 bases at J, while the number of junction bases matched to no gene is 7. The chain is encoded by TRBV5-1 joined to TRBJ2-7; 7 of the junction bases match TRBD1. The TCR sequence derives from a human donor with chronic pancreatitis. The sequenced material came from pancreas tissue with hereditary chronic pancreatitis. The DNA sequence is as follows: TGCGCCAGCAGCATTACAGGGGATCGCGAGCAGTACTTC. Translated, it reads CASSITGDREQYF.